Listed here are 32 T cell receptor beta chains from one sample, sequenced in a study of neoadjuvant anti-PD-1 for oral cavity cancer (dated by TCRdb to the early 2020s). The library was generated by the immunoSEQ multiplex PCR assay. This is the immuneACCESS table as TCRdb keeps it, with only in-frame sequences that have V and J called. A part of the clones is gone; compared with another copy, unresolved V genes explain less than half, and the rest is unexplained. The sample table lists about 14,000 clones, about 59% of them with a count of one. The ten largest make up 2.9% of the sample. The time point label, as the study defines it: before neoadjuvant nivolumab. Sample: PBMCs, taken before nivolumab (anti-PD-1) treatment. The source is a person aged 40 to 85 with oral cavity squamous cell carcinoma.

This clone was counted between two and nine times. The rearrangement links TRBV15 to TRBJ2-7; D call uncertain. CDR3 length: 15 residues. Germline loops: CDR1 LNHNV, CDR2 YYDKDF (reference sequence). V dropped 1 base and J dropped 0 bases, with 10 bases sitting between them. CDR3 region: CATSRVVGSSYEQYF. CDR3 DNA sequence: TGTGCCACCAGCAGAGTTGTTGGTAGCTCCTACGAGCAGTACTTC.

This chain links TRBV6-5 with TRBJ2-1; 8 nucleotides match TRBD1. The ends lost 4 bases at V and 9 bases at J; junction bases unmatched: 11. Germline loops: CDR1 MNHEY, CDR2 SVGAGI. CDR3 length: 15 amino acids. CDR3 sequence: CASSFRGVQGGEQFF. CDR3 nucleotide sequence: TGTGCCAGCAGTTTCCGCGGTGTACAGGGGGGTGAGCAGTTCTTC.

This rearrangement joins TRBV6-5 to TRBJ1-5; D ambiguous. Germline V gene data show CDR1 as MNHEY and CDR2 as SVGAGI. The CDR3 length is 14 residues. Between the trimmed V and J ends, which lost 3 bases and 6 bases, there was a span of 12 bases. The CDR3 DNA sequence: TGTGCCAGCAGTTATATAGGGTGGGGTCAGCCCCAGCATTTT. It yields the protein CASSYIGWGQPQHF.

This clone has more than one count but fewer than ten. The V call is TRBV19, the J call TRBJ2-7, with D unresolved. Germline V lookup: CDR1 LNHDA, CDR2 SQIVND (reference sequence). V was shortened by 1 base and J by 3 bases, with 7 bases between the two germline ends. The CDR3 is 13 residues long. In nucleotides, the CDR3 is TGTGCCAGTAGTATAGCCAGATTCTACGAGCAGTACTTC. Its protein product is CASSIARFYEQYF.

In DNA, the CDR3 is TGTGCCAGCAGTTACGGGCAGGGGAGGCCGCCCCAGCATTTT. Translation: CASSYGQGRPPQHF. The chain recombines TRBV6-5 with TRBJ1-5, with D maybe TRBD1 (6 bases). In germline, CDR1 is MNHEY, CDR2 SVGAGI. Trimming shortened V by 2 bases and J by 9 bases, and 14 bases separated the two germline ends. The CDR3 has 14 residues.

CDR3 protein: CASSQAVLLAGRQDTQYF. The CDR3 DNA sequence: TGTGCCAGCAGCCAAGCAGTCTTACTAGCGGGGCGGCAAGATACGCAGTATTTT. This chain links TRBV4-2 with TRBJ2-3; TRBD2 matches 10 bases. Germline assignment: CDR1 LGHNA and CDR2 YNFKEQ. The V segment lost 1 base and the J segment 5 bases; nucleotides outside the gene matches: 12. The CDR3 runs 18 residues.

This CDR3 reads CAWRDRLTGGNQPQHF. CDR3 nucleotide sequence: TGTGCCTGGAGGGACCGATTGACAGGCGGCAATCAGCCCCAGCATTTT. The chain joins TRBV30 to TRBJ1-5; D might be TRBD1 (6 bases). Between the trimmed V and J ends, which lost 3 bases and 2 bases, there was a span of 17 bases. Germline-derived CDR1 and CDR2 are GTSNPN and SVGIG (reference sequence). The CDR3 length is 16 residues.

The chain joins TRBV4-1 to TRBJ1-5; TRBD1 might be the D (6 bases). Germline V CDR1 and CDR2: MGHRA, YSYEKL. Trimming removed 0 bases at V and 6 bases at J, with 15 bases between. The CDR3 covers 16 residues. The CDR3: CASSQEVGQNLQPQHF. CDR3 in DNA: TGCGCCAGCAGCCAAGAAGTCGGACAGAACCTTCAGCCCCAGCATTTT.

This clone was observed a few times. V gene TRBV19 combines with J gene TRBJ1-2, with D unclear. CDR1 and CDR2 (germline): LNHDA, SQIVND (reference sequence). Trimming cost V 1 base and J 0 bases, with 6 bases left between them. This CDR3 contains 14 residues. The CDR3: CASSIVRTNYGYTF. The CDR3 DNA is TGTGCCAGTAGTATAGTTCGAACTAACTATGGCTACACCTTC.

The gene calls are TRBV6-6 and TRBJ2-3; 8 bases fit TRBD2. The V segment lost 2 bases and the J segment 6 bases; nucleotides outside the gene matches: 7. Germline values: CDR1 MNHNY, CDR2 SVGAGI (reference sequence). This CDR3 is 15 amino acids long. This chain's CDR3 is CASSYGAGVVDTQYF. The CDR3 DNA follows: TGTGCCAGCAGTTACGGAGCGGGAGTGGTGGATACGCAGTATTTT.

The chain combines TRBV4-1 with TRBJ2-3, with TRBD2 matching over 14 bases. Germline CDR1 MGHRA, CDR2 YSYEKL. J was trimmed by 6 bases and V by 4 bases; bases with no gene match: 3. The CDR3 sequence is 15 residues long. The CDR3 nucleotides are TGCGCCAGCAGCCGACTAGCGGGAGGGCCGGATACGCAGTATTTT. This sequence encodes CASSRLAGGPDTQYF.

The chain recombines TRBV7-3 with TRBJ2-7; 7 bases line up with TRBD2. The V segment lost 1 base and the J segment 7 bases; nucleotides outside the gene matches: 13. This CDR3 comprises 16 residues. Germline CDR1 and CDR2: SGHTA and FQGTGA. This chain's CDR3 is CASSLMAGASLREQYF. The CDR3 DNA is TGTGCCAGCAGCTTAATGGCGGGAGCCTCACTCAGGGAGCAGTACTTC.

The gene calls are TRBV7-9 and TRBJ2-2; D remains unclear. Germline V gene data show CDR1 as SEHNR and CDR2 as FQNEAQ (reference sequence). The V gene lost 0 bases and the J gene lost 4 bases, with 9 bases spanning the gap. The CDR3 runs to 15 residues. The CDR3 protein is CASSLARSGTGELFF. In nucleotides, the CDR3 is TGTGCCAGCAGCTTAGCCCGCTCGGGCACCGGGGAGCTGTTTTTT.

The chain uses TRBV2 and TRBJ2-4; TRBD1 matches at 9 bases. V trimming: 0 bases; J trimming: 0 bases; junction bases outside the gene matches: 6. Germline CDR1 and CDR2: SNHLY and FYNNEI. This CDR3 has 18 amino acids. CDR3 loop: CASSEARGQGLAKNIQYF. The CDR3 DNA follows: TGTGCCAGCAGTGAAGCGCGGGGACAGGGACTAGCCAAAAACATTCAGTACTTC.

The V gene is TRBV27, the J gene TRBJ1-5; D is unresolved. Trimming left V 8 bases short and J 3 bases short, with 8 bases between. Germline-derived CDR1 and CDR2 are MNHEY and SMNVEV (reference sequence). CDR3 length: 12 amino acids. The CDR3 region is CASGLPNQPQHF. CDR3 DNA sequence: TGTGCCAGCGGTCTGCCCAATCAGCCCCAGCATTTT.

The CDR3 protein is CASSIVSVGELFF. The CDR3 DNA is TGTGCCAGTAGTATAGTTTCGGTCGGGGAGCTGTTTTTT. The chain combines TRBV19 with TRBJ2-2; D remains ambiguous. Trimming took 1 base from V and 7 from J, leaving 7 bases between them. Germline loops: CDR1 LNHDA, CDR2 SQIVND (reference sequence). The CDR3 spans 13 residues.

The CDR3 DNA sequence: TGTGCCAGTACGGGGGCCCCTGACGAGCAGTACTTC. Its translation: CASTGAPDEQYF. The chain has TRBV19 and TRBJ2-7; D may correspond to TRBD1 or TRBD2 (6 bases each). V lost 7 bases to trimming and J lost 5 bases, with 12 bases between them. Germline V gene sequence: CDR1 LNHDA, CDR2 SQIVND (reference sequence). CDR3 size: 12 residues.

The genes are TRBV30 and TRBJ1-1, with 9 nucleotides matching TRBD1. Trimming cost V 3 bases and J 3 bases; bases outside gene matches: 2. The CDR3 is 13 residues long. CDR1 and CDR2 (germline): GTSNPN, SVGIG (reference sequence). The CDR3: CAWSRQGDTEAFF. The CDR3 coding sequence is TGTGCCTGGAGCCGACAGGGGGACACTGAAGCTTTCTTT.

This clone was picked up a small number of times. The V gene is TRBV2, the J gene TRBJ2-1; 9 nucleotides align to TRBD2. The CDR3 runs 14 residues. Germline-derived CDR1 and CDR2 are SNHLY and FYNNEI. V shed 7 bases and J 3 bases; nucleotides not matched to a gene: 4. CDR3 nucleotide sequence: TGTGCCAGCAAAAGCGGGGGGTTCTACAATGAGCAGTTCTTC. Amino acid sequence: CASKSGGFYNEQFF.

The genes are TRBV29-1 and TRBJ1-2; the D gene is possibly TRBD1 (5 bases). This CDR3 region has 12 residues. Germline CDR1 and CDR2: SQVTM and ANQGSEA. The germline V and J ends were trimmed by 7 bases and 8 bases, with 17 bases remaining between them. The CDR3 loop reads CSGGDAAQGYTF. CDR3 nucleotides: TGCAGCGGGGGGGACGCGGCTCAGGGCTACACCTTC.

This chain uses TRBV19 with TRBJ1-4, with 9 positions matching TRBD1. V lost 1 base, J lost 4 bases, and 4 bases stayed unmatched. Germline V gene sequence: CDR1 LNHDA, CDR2 SQIVND (reference sequence). CDR3 size: 16 residues. In nucleotides, the CDR3 is TGTGCCAGTAGTATAGGGGACAGGGCTGTTAATGAAAAACTGTTTTTT. Amino acids: CASSIGDRAVNEKLFF.

V usage is TRBV7-9 and J usage is TRBJ2-5; D might be TRBD2 (6 bases). Per germline, CDR1 SEHNR and CDR2 FQNEAQ (reference sequence). The CDR3 runs to 16 residues. V was pared by 4 bases and J by 6 bases, with 21 bases between. Here the CDR3 DNA reads TGTGCCAGCAGCTCACTACGACTAGGGAGTCCGAAGACCCAGTACTTC. Its translation: CASSSLRLGSPKTQYF. Complete variable domain (other parts from reference TRBV7-9 and TRBJ2-5): DTGVSQNPRHKITKRGQNVTFRCDPISEHNRLYWYRQTLGQGPEFLTYFQNEAQLEKSRLLSDRFSAERPKGSFSTLEIQRTEQGDSAMYLCASSSLRLGSPKTQYFGPGTRLLVL.

V and J are TRBV6-4 and TRBJ1-1; D may be TRBD1 (5 bases). CDR3 length: 17 residues. V lost 3 bases and J 7 bases, leaving 24 bases between the germline ends. The germline CDR1 and CDR2 sequences are MRHNA and SNTAGT. The CDR3: CASSESGRPPLNDEAFF. As DNA, the CDR3 is TGTGCCAGCAGTGAGTCGGGACGGCCTCCGCTGAACGATGAAGCTTTCTTT.

In its sample, this clone was seen a few times. The genes are TRBV2 and TRBJ1-5; D gene ambiguous. Per germline, CDR1 SNHLY and CDR2 FYNNEI. The CDR3 consists of 14 residues. V gave up 4 bases and J gave up 2 bases, with 9 bases separating them. CDR3 in DNA: TGTGCCAGCAGTGCCCCAGGCGGCAATCAGCCCCAGCATTTT. Residues: CASSAPGGNQPQHF.

The chain employs TRBV29-1 and TRBJ1-2, with TRBD1 as a possible D gene (6 bases). In germline, CDR1 is SQVTM, CDR2 ANQGSEA. Trimming took 4 bases from V and 3 from J, leaving 15 bases between them. The CDR3 is 14 amino acids. In nucleotides, the CDR3 is TGCAGCGTTGTGGGGGCAGGGCTAGACTATGGCTACACCTTC. Translated, it gives CSVVGAGLDYGYTF.

The CDR3 coding sequence is TGTGCCAGCAGTGCCGGGGGAAGGGAAAAACTGTTTTTT. Translated, it gives CASSAGGREKLFF. The rearrangement links TRBV27 to TRBJ1-4; a possible D gene is TRBD1 (5 bases). Germline lookup yields CDR1 MNHEY and CDR2 SMNVEV (reference sequence). CDR3 length: 13 amino acids. Deletions cut 5 bases from V and 8 bases from J, with 12 bases between.

This clone has a single count. The chain couples TRBV5-1 to TRBJ2-7; D not resolved. With 3 bases removed from V and 0 bases from J, the gap between germline ends came to 13 bases. The CDR3 extends over 15 amino acids. Germline loops: CDR1 SGHRS, CDR2 YFSETQ. CDR3 region: CASSSERFTSYEQYF. CDR3 in DNA: TGCGCCAGCAGCTCAGAGAGATTCACCTCCTACGAGCAGTACTTC.

The sample holds a few counts of this clone. The chain uses TRBV30 and TRBJ1-6; 9 bases align to TRBD1. The germline CDR1 and CDR2 sequences are GTSNPN and SVGIG (reference sequence). This CDR3 comprises 15 residues. V lost 0 bases to trimming and J lost 7 bases; unmatched junction nucleotides: 4. The CDR3 loop is CAWSVGTGRNSPLHF. The CDR3 DNA is TGTGCCTGGAGTGTAGGGACAGGGAGAAATTCACCCCTCCACTTT. Combining the CDR3 with reference TRBV30 and TRBJ1-6 gives the whole variable domain SQTIHQWPATLVQPVGSPLSLECTVEGTSNPNLYWYRQAAGRGLQLLFYSVGIGQISSEVPQNLSASRPQDRQFILSSKKLLLSDSGFYLCAWSVGTGRNSPLHFGNGTRLTVT.

This chain links TRBV30 with TRBJ2-1, with 7 bases identical to TRBD2. The CDR3 has 14 residues. Trimming removed 3 bases from V and 6 bases from J; junction bases left unmatched: 8. Germline V gene data show CDR1 as GTSNPN and CDR2 as SVGIG (reference sequence). The CDR3 protein is CAWRGRERINEQFF. CDR3 nucleotide sequence: TGTGCCTGGAGGGGGCGGGAGAGAATCAATGAGCAGTTCTTC.

This chain uses TRBV6-5 with TRBJ2-1; D is unresolved. Germline assignment: CDR1 MNHEY and CDR2 SVGAGI. CDR3 length: 15 residues. V was cut by 2 bases and J by 5 bases, with 13 bases left in between. The DNA of the CDR3 is TGTGCCAGCAGTTACGTGGGAATGAACAACAATGAGCAGTTCTTC. Its translation is CASSYVGMNNNEQFF.

J is TRBJ2-7 and V is TRBV2, with D unresolved. Germline V gene data show CDR1 as SNHLY and CDR2 as FYNNEI. CDR3 length: 14 residues. Between the trimmed V and J ends, which lost 7 bases and 2 bases, there was a span of 15 bases. The CDR3 here is CASTKLRTTYEQYF. CDR3 DNA sequence: TGTGCCAGCACCAAGCTACGTACCACCTACGAGCAGTACTTC.

The CDR3, as DNA: TGTGCCAGCAGTTCCTGGCGACAGAGACGGAACACTGAAGCTTTCTTT. It codes for CASSSWRQRRNTEAFF. The chain carries TRBV6-5 and TRBJ1-1; tentatively, D is TRBD1 (5 bases). This CDR3 has 16 residues. In germline, CDR1 is MNHEY, CDR2 SVGAGI. The V end lost 4 bases, the J end lost 1 base, and 16 bases lay between the germline ends.